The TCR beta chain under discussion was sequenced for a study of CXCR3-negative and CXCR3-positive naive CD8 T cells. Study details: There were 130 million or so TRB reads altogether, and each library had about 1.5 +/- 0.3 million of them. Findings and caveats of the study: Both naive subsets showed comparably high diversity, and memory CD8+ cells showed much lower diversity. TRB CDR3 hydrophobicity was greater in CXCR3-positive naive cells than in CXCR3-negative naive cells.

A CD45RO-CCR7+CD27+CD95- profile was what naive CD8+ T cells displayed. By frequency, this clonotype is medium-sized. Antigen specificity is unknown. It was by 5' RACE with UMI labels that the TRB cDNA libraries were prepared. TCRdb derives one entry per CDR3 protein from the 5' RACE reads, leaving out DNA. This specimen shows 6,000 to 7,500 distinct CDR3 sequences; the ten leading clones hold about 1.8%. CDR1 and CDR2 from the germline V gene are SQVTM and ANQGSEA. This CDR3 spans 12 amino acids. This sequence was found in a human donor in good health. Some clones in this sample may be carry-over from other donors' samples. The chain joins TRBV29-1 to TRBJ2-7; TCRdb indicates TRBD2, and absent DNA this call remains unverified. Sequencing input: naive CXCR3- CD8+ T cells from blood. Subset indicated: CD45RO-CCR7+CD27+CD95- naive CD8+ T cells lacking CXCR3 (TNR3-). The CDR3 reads CSGGWGSYEQYF.